The 19 T cell receptor beta chains reported below all come from one sample, sequenced in a study of vaccination and CD4 T cells after COVID-19. Antigen specificity for these receptors is unknown. Sequencing of cultured CD4+ T cell DNA used the Oncomine TCR Beta short-read assay. TCRdb fed the PCR reads into MiXCR, producing one record per CDR3 protein. This table has 20,000 or so distinct CDR3 sequences, around 40% appearing once. Treatment indicated: approximately nine-day PBMC culture with coronavirus spike peptide pools or control peptides (ViraFEST assay). Sample: CD4+ T cells from blood, cultured in vitro, taken after SARS-CoV-2 vaccination. The receptors stem from a human donor who had recovered from COVID-19.

J is TRBJ1-5 and V is TRBV2; D not certain. Per the germline V gene, CDR1 is SNHLY and CDR2 is FYNNEI. The V end lost 4 bases, the J end lost 4 bases, and 11 bases lay between the germline ends. The CDR3 totals 14 residues. The chain's CDR3 is CASSVAPTNQPQHF. The CDR3 nucleotides are TGTGCCAGCAGTGTAGCCCCCACTAATCAGCCCCAGCATTTT.

This clonotype was seen more than once but under ten times. The J gene is TRBJ1-5, the V gene TRBV6-4; TRBD1 matches at 7 bases. The length of the CDR3 is 15 residues. V dropped 7 bases and J dropped 5; count of bases not matched to a gene: 11. CDR1 MRHNA and CDR2 SNTAGT come from the germline V gene. The CDR3 spells CASTNRGRVDQPQHF. The CDR3 coding sequence is TGTGCCAGCACCAACAGGGGTAGGGTGGATCAGCCCCAGCATTTT.

The rearrangement links TRBV7-2 to TRBJ2-3; TRBD2 matches at 8 bases. This CDR3 spans 15 amino acids. The ends lost 1 base at V and 7 bases at J; junction bases unmatched: 7. Per germline, CDR1 SGHTA and CDR2 FQGNSA. CDR3 in DNA: TGTGCCAGCAGCTTAGATCGGGGGGGGCGAAATACGCAGTATTTT. Residues: CASSLDRGGRNTQYF.

The table lists this clonotype with a count of one. This rearrangement joins TRBV19 to TRBJ2-3, with a possible D match to TRBD1 (6 bases). The CDR3 loop spans 15 amino acids. The germline gives CDR1 LNHDA, CDR2 SQIVND (reference sequence). Trimming cost V 3 bases and J 6 bases, with 16 bases left between them. The CDR3 is CASSIGMRGKDTQYF. In nucleotides, the CDR3 is TGTGCCAGTAGTATCGGGATGAGGGGGAAGGATACGCAGTATTTT.

The chain uses TRBV2 and TRBJ2-7, with a weak D call TRBD1 (6 bases). Germline values: CDR1 SNHLY, CDR2 FYNNEI. The V end lost 3 bases, the J end lost 5 bases, and 20 bases lay between the germline ends. This CDR3 region has 16 residues. CDR3 nucleotide sequence: TGTGCCAGCAGTGACCCTACCTATAGCGAGGGGGACGAGCAGTACTTC. Its protein product is CASSDPTYSEGDEQYF.

This sequence joins TRBV5-5 and TRBJ1-5; 10 positions match TRBD1. Germline-derived CDR1 and CDR2 are SGHKS and YYEKEE (reference sequence). The V and J ends lost 4 bases and 6 bases, in that order; junction bases with no gene match: 7. CDR3 size: 15 residues. The CDR3 coding sequence is TGTGCCAGCAGCAAAGGGACAGGGGACGCTCAGCCCCAGCATTTT. Translating it yields CASSKGTGDAQPQHF.

This clonotype was detected only a few times. The gene calls are TRBV27 and TRBJ1-2; perhaps TRBD1 as D (6 bases). The length of the CDR3 is 15 residues. With 4 bases removed from V and 1 base from J, the gap between germline ends came to 13 bases. Per germline, CDR1 MNHEY and CDR2 SMNVEV (reference sequence). The CDR3 sequence: CASSSSGELNYGYTF. The CDR3 nucleotides read TGTGCCAGCAGTTCATCAGGGGAACTTAACTATGGCTACACCTTC.

This clonotype was detected only a few times. The chain employs TRBV11-3 and TRBJ2-5; TRBD2 matches 8 bases. The CDR3 covers 17 residues. V was pared by 5 bases and J by 1 base, with 12 bases of the junction left unmatched. CDR1 is SGHNT and CDR2 is YENEEA in the germline V gene. Here the CDR3 reads CASSPGGVLAVQETQYF. CDR3 DNA: TGTGCCAGCAGCCCCGGGGGGGTACTAGCGGTCCAAGAGACCCAGTACTTC.

This clonotype turned up a few times. The rearrangement uses TRBV6-1 and TRBJ1-6, with unresolved D. CDR3 length: 14 residues. Trimming left V 1 base short and J 7 bases short, with 8 bases between. The germline gives CDR1 MNHNS, CDR2 SASEGT. The CDR3 protein is CASSEVWRNSPLHF. DNA of the CDR3: TGTGCCAGCAGTGAAGTCTGGAGGAATTCACCCCTCCACTTT.

The chain is built from TRBV6-1 and TRBJ1-6, with TRBD1 matching over 8 bases. The ends lost 6 bases at V and 9 bases at J; junction bases unmatched: 16. The germline CDR1 and CDR2 sequences are MNHNS and SASEGT. CDR3 size: 17 residues. CDR3 residues: CASSRGTGLTRGSPLHF. The CDR3 coding sequence is TGTGCCAGCAGCAGAGGGACAGGCCTTACTCGAGGTTCACCCCTCCACTTT.

The rearrangement uses TRBV27 and TRBJ1-2, with 10 bases matching TRBD1. V lost 3 bases to trimming and J lost 8 bases; unmatched junction nucleotides: 6. This CDR3 has 14 residues. Looked up from germline, CDR1 is MNHEY and CDR2 is SMNVEV (reference sequence). This CDR3 reads CASSFVGTGDGYTF. CDR3 nucleotides: TGTGCCAGCAGTTTTGTCGGGACAGGGGACGGCTACACCTTC.

This clonotype was observed a few times. This rearrangement joins TRBV6-8 to TRBJ2-3, with 10 bases identical to TRBD1. The germline gives CDR1 MNHGY, CDR2 SAAAGT. The V gene end was trimmed by 6 bases and the J gene end by 4 bases; junction bases not matched to a gene: 13. The CDR3 covers 17 residues. The CDR3 reads CASRVSMRDRGPDTQYF. The CDR3 nucleotides are TGTGCCAGCAGAGTCTCGATGAGGGACAGGGGTCCAGATACGCAGTATTTT.

The chain uses TRBV11-2 and TRBJ1-1; 7 bases agree with TRBD1. The CDR3 contains 15 residues. After removal of 4 bases from V and 5 bases from J, the junction contained 10 bases not matched to a gene. CDR1 SGHAT and CDR2 FQNNGV come from the germline V gene. CDR3 in amino acids: CASSSTGAWGTEAFF. The CDR3 DNA reads TGTGCCAGCAGCTCAACAGGGGCCTGGGGTACTGAAGCTTTCTTT.

This sequence joins TRBV19 and TRBJ2-3; weak D call: TRBD2 (7 bases). Trimming left V 8 bases short and J 5 bases short, with 17 bases between. The CDR3 sequence is 14 residues long. CDR1 is LNHDA, CDR2 SQIVND, per germline (reference sequence). Here the CDR3 reads CASRRGGVGDTQYF. The DNA of the CDR3 is TGTGCCAGTCGAAGAGGGGGGGTTGGAGATACGCAGTATTTT. The entire variable domain, with the rest obtained from reference TRBV19 and TRBJ2-3, is as follows: DGGITQSPKYLFRKEGQNVTLSCEQNLNHDAMYWYRQDPGQGLRLIYYSQIVNDFQKGDIAEGYSVSREKKESFPLTVTSAQKNPTAFYLCASRRGGVGDTQYFGPGTRLTVL.

The chain carries TRBV7-8 and TRBJ1-2; no firm D call. The germline V gene has CDR1 SGHVS and CDR2 FQNEAQ. There are 14 residues in the CDR3. Trimming removed 1 base at V and 4 bases at J, with 10 bases between. The CDR3 sequence is CASSLVWDPYGYTF. The CDR3 region has the DNA TGTGCCAGCAGCTTAGTTTGGGATCCCTATGGCTACACCTTC.

This clonotype was seen a few times. V and J are TRBV9 and TRBJ1-6; 9 bases map to TRBD1. V trimming: 4 bases; J trimming: 6 bases; junction bases outside the gene matches: 5. Germline V gene data show CDR1 as SGDLS and CDR2 as YYNGEE. The CDR3 spans 15 residues. DNA of the CDR3: TGTGCCAGCAGCCCTGGACAGGGGAGTAATTCACCCCTCCACTTT. Translating gives CASSPGQGSNSPLHF.

In this sample, this clonotype turned up a few times. V gene TRBV6-1 combines with J gene TRBJ1-6, with 7 bases fitting TRBD1. The CDR3 is made up of 16 amino acids. The germline CDR1 and CDR2 sequences are MNHNS and SASEGT. V lost 6 bases to trimming and J lost 7 bases; unmatched junction nucleotides: 12. The CDR3 is CASSTTGDRGNSPLHF. DNA of the CDR3: TGTGCCAGCAGCACTACAGGGGATCGGGGGAATTCACCCCTCCACTTT.

The rearrangement links TRBV12-3 or TRBV12-4 to TRBJ2-1, with 9 bases matching TRBD1. V gave up 2 bases and J gave up 6 bases; unmatched junction bases: 5. CDR3 size: 15 residues. CDR3 nucleotide sequence: TGTGCCAGCAGTTTAAGGGGACAGGGCCTCAATGAGCAGTTCTTC. Translating gives CASSLRGQGLNEQFF.

The chain recombines TRBV28 with TRBJ2-2; TRBD2 agrees at 7 bases. Germline CDR1 reads MDHEN; CDR2 reads SYDVKM. V lost 6 bases, J lost 0 bases, and 4 bases stayed unmatched. CDR3 length: 15 amino acids. The CDR3 reads CASSPGGPNTGELFF. In DNA, the CDR3 is TGTGCCAGCAGCCCGGGGGGTCCGAACACCGGGGAGCTGTTTTTT.